Described below is a single T cell receptor beta chain sequence and its context. Its target is not known. The source of the sample is a study of cytomegalovirus exposure and HLA in healthy donors. Study results and caveats: Cytomegalovirus association was listed for about 160 TCR beta chains.

A multiplex PCR was run with 60 Vbeta primers and 13 Jbeta primers. Here immunoSEQ multiplex PCR was the method, and the copy in TCRdb shows in-frame clones only, minus some. The sample has tens of thousands of clones; about 78% are singletons. The donors comprised healthy bone marrow donors. What was sequenced was PBMCs. The clonotype comes from a woman aged 40 to 49 in good health and CMV-seropositive.

The CDR3 sequence: CASGGQGSTDTQYF. The DNA for the CDR3 is TGTGCTAGTGGTGGCCAGGGATCCACAGATACGCAGTATTTT. V is TRBV12-5 and J is TRBJ2-3, with D perhaps TRBD1 (5 bases). In germline, CDR1 is LGHNT, CDR2 FRNRAP. Deletions cut 5 bases from V and 2 bases from J, with 11 bases between. The length of the CDR3 is 14 residues.